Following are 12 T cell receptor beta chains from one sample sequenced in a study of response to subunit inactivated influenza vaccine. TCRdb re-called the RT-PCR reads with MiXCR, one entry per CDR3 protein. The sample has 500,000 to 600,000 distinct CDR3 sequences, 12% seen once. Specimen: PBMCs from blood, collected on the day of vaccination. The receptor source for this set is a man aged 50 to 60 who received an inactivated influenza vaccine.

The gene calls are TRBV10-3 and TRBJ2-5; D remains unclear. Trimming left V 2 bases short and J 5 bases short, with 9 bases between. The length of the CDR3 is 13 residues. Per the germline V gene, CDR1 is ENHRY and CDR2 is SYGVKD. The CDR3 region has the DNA TGTGCCATCAGTGAGAGATCGGAGGAGACCCAGTACTTC. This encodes CAISERSEETQYF.

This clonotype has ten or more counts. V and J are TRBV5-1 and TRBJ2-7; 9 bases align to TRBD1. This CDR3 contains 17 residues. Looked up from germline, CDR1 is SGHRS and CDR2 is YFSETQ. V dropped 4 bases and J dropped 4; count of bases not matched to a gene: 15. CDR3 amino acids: CASSTTGGGPNDYEQYF. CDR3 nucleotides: TGCGCCAGCAGCACTACAGGGGGCGGCCCCAATGATTACGAGCAGTACTTC.

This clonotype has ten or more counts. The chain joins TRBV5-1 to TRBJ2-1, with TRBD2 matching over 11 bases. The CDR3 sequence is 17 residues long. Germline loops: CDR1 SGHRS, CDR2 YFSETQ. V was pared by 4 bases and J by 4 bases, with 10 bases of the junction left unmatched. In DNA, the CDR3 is TGCGCCAGCAGCCGTTATCCGGGACTAGCGGCTTACAATGAGCAGTTCTTC. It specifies CASSRYPGLAAYNEQFF. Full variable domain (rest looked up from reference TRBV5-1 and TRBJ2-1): KAGVTQTPRYLIKTRGQQVTLSCSPISGHRSVSWYQQTPGQGLQFLFEYFSETQRNKGNFPGRFSGRQFSNSRSEMNVSTLELGDSALYLCASSRYPGLAAYNEQFFGPGTRLTVL.

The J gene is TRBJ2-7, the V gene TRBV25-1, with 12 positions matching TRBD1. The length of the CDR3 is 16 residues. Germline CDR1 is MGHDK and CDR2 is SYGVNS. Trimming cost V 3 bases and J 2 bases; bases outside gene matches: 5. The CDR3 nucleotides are TGTGCCAGCAGTGACTTCGGGACAGGGGGCCCCTACGAGCAGTACTTC. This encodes CASSDFGTGGPYEQYF.

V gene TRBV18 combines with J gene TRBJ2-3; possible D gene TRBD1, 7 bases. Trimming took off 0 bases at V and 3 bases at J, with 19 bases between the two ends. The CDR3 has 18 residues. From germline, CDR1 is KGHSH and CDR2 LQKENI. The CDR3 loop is CASSPPSTGIRGTDTQYF. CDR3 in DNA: TGTGCCAGCTCACCACCTTCGACAGGGATACGGGGGACAGATACGCAGTATTTT.

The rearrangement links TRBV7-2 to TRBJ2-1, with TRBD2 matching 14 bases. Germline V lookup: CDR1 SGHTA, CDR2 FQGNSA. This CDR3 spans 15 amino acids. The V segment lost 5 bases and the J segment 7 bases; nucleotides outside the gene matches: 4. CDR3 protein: CASSRGLAGANEQFF. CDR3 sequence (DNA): TGTGCCAGCAGCAGGGGACTAGCGGGAGCTAATGAGCAGTTCTTC.

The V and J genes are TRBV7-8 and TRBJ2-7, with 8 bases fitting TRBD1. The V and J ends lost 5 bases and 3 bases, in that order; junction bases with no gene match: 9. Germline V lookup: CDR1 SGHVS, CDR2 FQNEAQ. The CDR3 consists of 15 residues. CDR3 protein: CASSLRTGSVYEQYF. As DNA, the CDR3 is TGTGCCAGCAGCCTCAGGACAGGGTCAGTCTACGAGCAGTACTTC. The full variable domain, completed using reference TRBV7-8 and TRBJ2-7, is GAGVSQSPRYKVAKRGQDVALRCDPISGHVSLFWYQQALGQGPEFLTYFQNEAQLDKSGLPSDRFFAERPEGSVSTLKIQRTQQEDSAVYLCASSLRTGSVYEQYFGPGTRLTVT.

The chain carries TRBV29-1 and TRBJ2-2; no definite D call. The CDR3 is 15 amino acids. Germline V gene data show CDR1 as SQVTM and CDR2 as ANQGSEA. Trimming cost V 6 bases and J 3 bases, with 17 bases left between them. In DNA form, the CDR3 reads TGCAGCGTAACGACCCCGGAAGGGTACACCGGGGAGCTGTTTTTT. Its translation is CSVTTPEGYTGELFF.

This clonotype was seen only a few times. In nucleotides, the CDR3 is TGCAGTGCTAGAGATCTGTCGGGCCTTGAAGCTTTCTTT. Protein sequence: CSARDLSGLEAFF. The V call is TRBV20-1, the J call TRBJ1-1, with D unclear. Trimming took 0 bases from V and 7 from J, leaving 12 bases between them. This CDR3 spans 13 amino acids. Germline V gives CDR1 DFQATT, CDR2 SNEGSKA (reference sequence).

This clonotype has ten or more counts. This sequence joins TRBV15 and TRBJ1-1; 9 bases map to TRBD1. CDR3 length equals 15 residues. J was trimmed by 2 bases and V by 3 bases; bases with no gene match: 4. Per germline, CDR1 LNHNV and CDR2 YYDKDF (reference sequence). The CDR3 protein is CATSSGQGLNTEAFF. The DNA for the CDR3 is TGTGCCACCAGCAGTGGACAGGGGCTAAACACTGAAGCTTTCTTT.

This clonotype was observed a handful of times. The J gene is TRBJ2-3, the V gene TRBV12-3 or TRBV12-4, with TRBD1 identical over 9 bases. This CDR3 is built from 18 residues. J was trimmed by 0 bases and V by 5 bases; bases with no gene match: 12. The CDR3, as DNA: TGTGCCAGCAGTACCTGGACAGGGGCGACCGGTAGCACAGATACGCAGTATTTT. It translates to CASSTWTGATGSTDTQYF.

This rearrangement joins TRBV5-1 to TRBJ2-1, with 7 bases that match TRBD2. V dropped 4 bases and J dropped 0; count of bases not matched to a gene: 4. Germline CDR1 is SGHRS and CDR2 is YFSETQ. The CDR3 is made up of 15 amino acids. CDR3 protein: CASSLQRGSYNEQFF. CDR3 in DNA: TGCGCCAGCAGCCTCCAGCGGGGCTCCTACAATGAGCAGTTCTTC.